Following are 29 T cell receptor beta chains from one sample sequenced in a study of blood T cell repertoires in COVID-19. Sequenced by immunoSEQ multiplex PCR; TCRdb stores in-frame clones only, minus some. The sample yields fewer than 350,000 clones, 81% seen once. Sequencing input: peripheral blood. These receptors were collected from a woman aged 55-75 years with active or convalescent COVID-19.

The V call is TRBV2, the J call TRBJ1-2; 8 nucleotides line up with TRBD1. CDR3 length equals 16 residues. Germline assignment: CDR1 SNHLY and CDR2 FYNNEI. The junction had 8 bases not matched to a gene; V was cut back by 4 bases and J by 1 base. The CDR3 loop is CASSVDRAYVNYGYTF. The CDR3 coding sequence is TGTGCCAGCAGTGTGGACAGGGCTTACGTTAACTATGGCTACACCTTC.

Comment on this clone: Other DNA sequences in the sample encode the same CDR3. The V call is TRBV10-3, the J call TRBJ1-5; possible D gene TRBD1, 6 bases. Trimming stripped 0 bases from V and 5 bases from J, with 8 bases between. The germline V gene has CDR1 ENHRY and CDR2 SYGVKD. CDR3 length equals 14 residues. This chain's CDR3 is CAISESRGDQPQHF. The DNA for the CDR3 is TGTGCCATCAGTGAGTCCAGGGGCGATCAGCCCCAGCATTTT.

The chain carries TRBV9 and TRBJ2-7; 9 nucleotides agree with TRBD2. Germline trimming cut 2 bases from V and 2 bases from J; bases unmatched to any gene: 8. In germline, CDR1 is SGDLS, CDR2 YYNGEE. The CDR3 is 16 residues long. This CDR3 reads CASSVSASGETYEQYF. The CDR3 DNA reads TGTGCCAGCAGCGTGTCTGCTAGCGGGGAAACCTACGAGCAGTACTTC.

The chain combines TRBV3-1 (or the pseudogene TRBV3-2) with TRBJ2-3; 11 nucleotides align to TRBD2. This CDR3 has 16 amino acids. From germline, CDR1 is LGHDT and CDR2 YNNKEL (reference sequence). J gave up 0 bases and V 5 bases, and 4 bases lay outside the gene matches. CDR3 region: CASSFIAGGSTDTQYF. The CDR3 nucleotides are TGTGCCAGCAGCTTTATAGCGGGGGGGAGCACAGATACGCAGTATTTT.

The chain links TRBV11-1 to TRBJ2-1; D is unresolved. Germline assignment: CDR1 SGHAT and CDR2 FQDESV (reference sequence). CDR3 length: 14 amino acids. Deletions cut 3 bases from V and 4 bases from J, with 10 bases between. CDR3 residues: CASSFYSGYNEQFF. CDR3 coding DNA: TGTGCCAGCAGCTTCTATTCCGGTTACAATGAGCAGTTCTTC.

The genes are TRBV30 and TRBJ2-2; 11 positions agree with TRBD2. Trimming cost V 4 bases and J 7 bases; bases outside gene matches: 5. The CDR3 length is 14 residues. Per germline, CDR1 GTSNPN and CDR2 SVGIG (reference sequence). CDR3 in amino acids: CAWTLAGVDGELFF. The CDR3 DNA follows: TGTGCCTGGACACTAGCGGGGGTGGACGGGGAGCTGTTTTTT. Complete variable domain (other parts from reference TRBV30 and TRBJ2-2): SQTIHQWPATLVQPVGSPLSLECTVEGTSNPNLYWYRQAAGRGLQLLFYSVGIGQISSEVPQNLSASRPQDRQFILSSKKLLLSDSGFYLCAWTLAGVDGELFFGEGSRLTVL.

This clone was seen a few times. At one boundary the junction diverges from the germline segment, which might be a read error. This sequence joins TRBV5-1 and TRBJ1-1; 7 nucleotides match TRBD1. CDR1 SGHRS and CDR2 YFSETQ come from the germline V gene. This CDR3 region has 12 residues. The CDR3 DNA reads TGCGCCAGCAGCTTGGGGGACAGTGAACCTTTCTTT. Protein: CASSLGDSEPFF.

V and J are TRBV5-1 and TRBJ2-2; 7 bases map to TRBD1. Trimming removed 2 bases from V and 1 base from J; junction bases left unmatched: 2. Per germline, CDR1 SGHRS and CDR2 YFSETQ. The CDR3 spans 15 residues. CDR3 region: CASSFRTGNTGELFF. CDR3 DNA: TGCGCCAGCAGCTTCCGGACAGGGAACACCGGGGAGCTGTTTTTT.

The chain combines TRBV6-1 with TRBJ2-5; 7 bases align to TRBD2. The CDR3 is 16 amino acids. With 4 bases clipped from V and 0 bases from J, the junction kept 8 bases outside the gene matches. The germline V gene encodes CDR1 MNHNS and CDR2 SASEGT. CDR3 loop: CASSGGSLADQETQYF. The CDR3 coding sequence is TGTGCCAGCAGTGGGGGCTCGCTAGCGGACCAAGAGACCCAGTACTTC.

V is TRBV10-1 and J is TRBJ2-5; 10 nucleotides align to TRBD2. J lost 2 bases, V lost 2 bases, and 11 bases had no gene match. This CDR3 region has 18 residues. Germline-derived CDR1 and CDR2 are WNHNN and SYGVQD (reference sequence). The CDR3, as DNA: TGCGCCAGCAGTGAGCTGGTACACCTAGCGGGGGTTCAAGAGACCCAGTACTTC. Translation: CASSELVHLAGVQETQYF.

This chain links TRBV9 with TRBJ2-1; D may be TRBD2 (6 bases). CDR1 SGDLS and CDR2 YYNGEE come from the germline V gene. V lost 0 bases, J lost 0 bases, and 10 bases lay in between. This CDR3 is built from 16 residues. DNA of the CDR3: TGTGCCAGCAGCGTAGGGGGGGTCGGCTCCTACAATGAGCAGTTCTTC. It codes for CASSVGGVGSYNEQFF.

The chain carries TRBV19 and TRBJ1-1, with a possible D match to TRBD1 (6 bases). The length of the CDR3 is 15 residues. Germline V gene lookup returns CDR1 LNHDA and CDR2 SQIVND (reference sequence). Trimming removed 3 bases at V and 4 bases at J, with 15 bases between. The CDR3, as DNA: TGTGCCAGTAGTATTGGGGGGGCCTCGGGCACTGAAGCTTTCTTT. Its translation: CASSIGGASGTEAFF. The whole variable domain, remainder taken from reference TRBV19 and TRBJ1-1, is DGGITQSPKYLFRKEGQNVTLSCEQNLNHDAMYWYRQDPGQGLRLIYYSQIVNDFQKGDIAEGYSVSREKKESFPLTVTSAQKNPTAFYLCASSIGGASGTEAFFGQGTRLTVV.

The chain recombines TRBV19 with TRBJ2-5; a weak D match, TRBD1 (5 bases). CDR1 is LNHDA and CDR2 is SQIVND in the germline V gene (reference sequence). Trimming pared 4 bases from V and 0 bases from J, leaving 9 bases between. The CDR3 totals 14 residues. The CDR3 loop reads CASSSRQNQETQYF. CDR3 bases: TGTGCCAGTAGTAGCCGACAGAACCAAGAGACCCAGTACTTC.

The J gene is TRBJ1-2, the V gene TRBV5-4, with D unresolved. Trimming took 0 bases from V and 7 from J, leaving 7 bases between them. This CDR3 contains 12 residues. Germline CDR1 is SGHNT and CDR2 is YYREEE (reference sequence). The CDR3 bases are TGTGCCAGCAGCTTGGACTCCCTTGGCTACACCTTC. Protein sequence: CASSLDSLGYTF.

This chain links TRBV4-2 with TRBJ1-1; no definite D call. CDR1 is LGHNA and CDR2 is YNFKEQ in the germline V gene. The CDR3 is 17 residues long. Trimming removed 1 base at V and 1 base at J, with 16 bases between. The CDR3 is CASSQGGGGRRNTEAFF. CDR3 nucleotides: TGTGCCAGCAGCCAAGGGGGAGGAGGACGAAGGAACACTGAAGCTTTCTTT.

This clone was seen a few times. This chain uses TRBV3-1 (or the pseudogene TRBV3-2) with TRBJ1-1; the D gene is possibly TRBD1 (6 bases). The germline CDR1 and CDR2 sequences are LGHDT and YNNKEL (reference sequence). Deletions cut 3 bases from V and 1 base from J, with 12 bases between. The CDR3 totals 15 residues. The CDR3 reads CASSQESQGNTEAFF. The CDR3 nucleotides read TGTGCCAGCAGCCAGGAGTCACAGGGGAACACTGAAGCTTTCTTT.

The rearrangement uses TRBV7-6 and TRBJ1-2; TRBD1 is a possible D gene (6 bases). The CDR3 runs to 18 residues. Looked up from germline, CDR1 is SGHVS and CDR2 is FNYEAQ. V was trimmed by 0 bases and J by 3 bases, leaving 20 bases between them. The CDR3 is CASSLARQGSQTYYGYTF. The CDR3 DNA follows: TGTGCCAGCAGCTTAGCCAGGCAGGGGTCCCAGACCTACTATGGCTACACCTTC.

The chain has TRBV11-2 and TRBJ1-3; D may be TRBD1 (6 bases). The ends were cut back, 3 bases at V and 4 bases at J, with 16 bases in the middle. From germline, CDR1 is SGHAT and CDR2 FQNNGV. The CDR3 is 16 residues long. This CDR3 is CASSFSGGAIGNTIYF. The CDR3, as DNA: TGTGCCAGCAGCTTTTCCGGGGGGGCTATAGGAAACACCATATATTTT.

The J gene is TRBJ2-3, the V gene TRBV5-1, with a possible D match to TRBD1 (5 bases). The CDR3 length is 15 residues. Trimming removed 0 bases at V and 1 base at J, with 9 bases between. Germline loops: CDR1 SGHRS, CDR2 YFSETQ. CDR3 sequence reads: CASSLELGRTDTQYF. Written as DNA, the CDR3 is TGCGCCAGCAGCTTGGAGCTGGGGCGCACAGATACGCAGTATTTT.

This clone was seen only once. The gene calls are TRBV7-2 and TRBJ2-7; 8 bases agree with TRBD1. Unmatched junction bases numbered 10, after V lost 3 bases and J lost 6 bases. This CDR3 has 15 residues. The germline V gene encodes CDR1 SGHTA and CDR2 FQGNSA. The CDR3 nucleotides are TGTGCCAGCAGCTTTTCCTGGACAGGGTCCGCCGAGCAGTACTTC. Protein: CASSFSWTGSAEQYF. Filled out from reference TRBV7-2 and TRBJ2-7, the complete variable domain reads GAGVSQSPSNKVTEKGKDVELRCDPISGHTALYWYRQSLGQGLEFLIYFQGNSAPDKSGLPSDRFSAERTGGSVSTLTIQRTQQEDSAVYLCASSFSWTGSAEQYFGPGTRLTVT.

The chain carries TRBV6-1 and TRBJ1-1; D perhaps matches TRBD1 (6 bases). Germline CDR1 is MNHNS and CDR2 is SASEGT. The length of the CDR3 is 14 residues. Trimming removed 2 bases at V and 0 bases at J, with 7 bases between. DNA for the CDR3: TGTGCCAGCAGTGAAAGGACAGTGAACACTGAAGCTTTCTTT. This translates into CASSERTVNTEAFF.

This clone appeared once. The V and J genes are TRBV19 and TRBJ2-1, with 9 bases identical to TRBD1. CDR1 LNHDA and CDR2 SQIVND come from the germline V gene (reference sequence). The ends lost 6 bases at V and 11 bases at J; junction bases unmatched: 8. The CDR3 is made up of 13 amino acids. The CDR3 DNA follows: TGTGCCAGTAGGCCGACAGGGGGATCTAAGCAGTTCTTC. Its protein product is CASRPTGGSKQFF.

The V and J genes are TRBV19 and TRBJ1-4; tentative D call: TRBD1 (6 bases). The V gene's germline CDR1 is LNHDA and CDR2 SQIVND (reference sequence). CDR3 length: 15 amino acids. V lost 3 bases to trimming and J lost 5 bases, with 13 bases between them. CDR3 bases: TGTGCCAGTAGTATTCTGCCAGGGGTGAATGAAAAACTGTTTTTT. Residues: CASSILPGVNEKLFF. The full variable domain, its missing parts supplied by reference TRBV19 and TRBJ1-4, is DGGITQSPKYLFRKEGQNVTLSCEQNLNHDAMYWYRQDPGQGLRLIYYSQIVNDFQKGDIAEGYSVSREKKESFPLTVTSAQKNPTAFYLCASSILPGVNEKLFFGSGTQLSVL.

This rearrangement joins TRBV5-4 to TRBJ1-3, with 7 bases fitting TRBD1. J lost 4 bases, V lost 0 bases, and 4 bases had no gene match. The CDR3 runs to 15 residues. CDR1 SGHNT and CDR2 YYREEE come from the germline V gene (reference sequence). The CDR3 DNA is TGTGCCAGCAGCTTGGACAGGGGTACCGGAAACACCATATATTTT. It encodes CASSLDRGTGNTIYF.

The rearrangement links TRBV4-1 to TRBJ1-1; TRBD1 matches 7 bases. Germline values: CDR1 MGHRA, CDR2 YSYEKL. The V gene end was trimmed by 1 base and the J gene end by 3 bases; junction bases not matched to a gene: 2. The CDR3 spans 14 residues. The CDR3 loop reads CASSQVGGYTEAFF. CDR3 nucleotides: TGCGCCAGCAGCCAAGTAGGGGGCTACACTGAAGCTTTCTTT.

CDR3 loop: CASSTGTGGIGELFF. The CDR3 DNA is TGTGCCAGCAGCACCGGGACAGGGGGAATCGGGGAGCTGTTTTTT. V usage is TRBV27 and J usage is TRBJ2-2, with 11 nucleotides matching TRBD1. The germline V gene has CDR1 MNHEY and CDR2 SMNVEV (reference sequence). The CDR3 sequence is 15 residues long. J lost 7 bases, V lost 6 bases, and 7 bases had no gene match.

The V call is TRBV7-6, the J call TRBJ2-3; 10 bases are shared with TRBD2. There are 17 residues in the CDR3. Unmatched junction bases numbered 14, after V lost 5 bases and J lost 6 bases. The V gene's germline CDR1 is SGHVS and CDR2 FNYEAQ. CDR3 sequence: CASSQLRSLAGTDTQYF. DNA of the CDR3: TGTGCCAGCAGCCAACTTAGGTCACTAGCGGGGACTGATACGCAGTATTTT. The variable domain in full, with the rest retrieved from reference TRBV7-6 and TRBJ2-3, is GAGVSQSPRYKVTKRGQDVALRCDPISGHVSLYWYRQALGQGPEFLTYFNYEAQQDKSGLPNDRFSAERPEGSISTLTIQRTEQRDSAMYRCASSQLRSLAGTDTQYFGPGTRLTVL.

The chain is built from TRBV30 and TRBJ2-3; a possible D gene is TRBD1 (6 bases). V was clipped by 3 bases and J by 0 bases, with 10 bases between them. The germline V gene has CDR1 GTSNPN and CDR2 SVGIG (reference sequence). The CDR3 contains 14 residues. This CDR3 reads CAWRGAFSTDTQYF. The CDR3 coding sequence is TGTGCCTGGAGGGGGGCCTTTAGCACAGATACGCAGTATTTT.

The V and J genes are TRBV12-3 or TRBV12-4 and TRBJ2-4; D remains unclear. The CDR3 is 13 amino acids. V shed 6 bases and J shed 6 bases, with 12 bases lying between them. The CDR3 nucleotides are TGTGCCAGCAGACCCAACCCGGGAAACATTCAGTACTTC. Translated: CASRPNPGNIQYF.